One sample yielded the 7 T cell receptor beta chains listed below, sequenced in a study of blood T cell repertoires in COVID-19. TCRdb's table, derived via immunoSEQ multiplex PCR, lists solely in-frame clones and lacks some. The profile shows some 340,000 clones, about 89% of them singletons. Sample: PBMCs or T cells enriched from blood (not recorded which). The receptor set was obtained from a woman in her twenties or thirties who had recovered from COVID-19.

The DNA for the CDR3 is TGTGCCAGCAGCCGCGGACAGGGGTACGAGCAGTACTTC. Residues: CASSRGQGYEQYF. This chain links TRBV3-1 (or the pseudogene TRBV3-2) with TRBJ2-7; 9 nucleotides agree with TRBD1. The V gene end was trimmed by 4 bases and the J gene end by 4 bases; junction bases not matched to a gene: 2. CDR3 length equals 13 residues. The germline CDR1 and CDR2 sequences are LGHDT and YNNKEL (reference sequence).

This rearrangement joins TRBV30 to TRBJ1-3; 9 bases align to TRBD1. V lost 5 bases and J lost 0; bases outside the gene matches: 2. CDR1 and CDR2 (germline): GTSNPN, SVGIG (reference sequence). This CDR3 region has 14 residues. CDR3 sequence (DNA): TGTGCCTGGGGGACAGGGTACTCTGGAAACACCATATATTTT. This gives the protein CAWGTGYSGNTIYF.

The genes are TRBV4-2 and TRBJ1-1; possible D gene TRBD1, 6 bases. Germline assignment: CDR1 LGHNA and CDR2 YNFKEQ. Trimming cost V 0 bases and J 2 bases, with 19 bases left between them. The CDR3 loop spans 18 amino acids. CDR3 protein: CASSQDSRGRGGNTEAFF. In DNA form, the CDR3 reads TGTGCCAGCAGCCAAGACAGCAGGGGACGGGGGGGAAACACTGAAGCTTTCTTT.

The V call is TRBV28, the J call TRBJ1-5; no definite D call. In germline, CDR1 is MDHEN, CDR2 SYDVKM. V dropped 7 bases and J dropped 0 bases, with 7 bases sitting between them. CDR3 length: 13 amino acids. The CDR3 DNA sequence: TGTGCCAGCACCTTCGGTAGCAATCAGCCCCAGCATTTT. Translation: CASTFGSNQPQHF.

This clone was picked up a small number of times. The chain combines TRBV6-6 with TRBJ1-5, with 11 bases matching TRBD1. J gave up 7 bases and V 4 bases, and 3 bases lay outside the gene matches. The CDR3 length is 14 residues. Germline CDR1 and CDR2: MNHNY and SVGAGI (reference sequence). The CDR3 is CASSWDRGEQPQHF. The CDR3 nucleotides read TGTGCCAGCAGTTGGGACAGGGGGGAACAGCCCCAGCATTTT.

A word on this clone: Its ends do not fully match the called genes, so a read error is possible. The V call is TRBV7-2, the J call TRBJ1-4; D is possibly TRBD1 (6 bases). The germline V gene encodes CDR1 SGHTA and CDR2 FQGNSA. This CDR3 region has 13 residues. CDR3 sequence: CASSFQVRDTLNF. In DNA, the CDR3 is TGTGCCAGCAGCTTCCAAGTAAGGGACACCCTCAATTTT. The full variable domain, in which reference TRBV7-2 and TRBJ1-4 provide the parts outside the CDR3, is GAGVSQSPSNKVTEKGKDVELRCDPISGHTALYWYRQSLGQGLEFLIYFQGNSAPDKSGLPSDRFSAERTGGSVSTLTIQRTQQEDSAVYLCASSFQVRDTLNFGSGTQLSVL.

J is TRBJ2-1 and V is TRBV2; 8 bases line up with TRBD2. Per the germline V gene, CDR1 is SNHLY and CDR2 is FYNNEI. This CDR3 region has 14 residues. V dropped 3 bases and J dropped 10; count of bases not matched to a gene: 8. The CDR3 DNA reads as TGTGCCAGCAGTGACATAATTAGCGGGGCCGAGCAGTTCTTC. Its protein product is CASSDIISGAEQFF.